The 17 T cell receptor beta chains below were found in one sample sequenced in a study of T cell responses to AZD1222 COVID-19 vaccine listed by TCRdb under 2021. In light of the paper, this sample's time point label describes: baseline before first vaccination. Libraries were prepared through the immunoSEQ multiplex PCR assay. The source is immuneACCESS, and TCRdb retained only in-frame sequences with V and J called. Part of the clones is not carried over; for the studies checked, unresolved V genes explain less than half of this, and the remainder is unexplained. Across this sample there are roughly 130,000 clones, with just under 95% seen only once. The ten largest clonotypes hold approximately 6.3% of the sample. Sequencing used peripheral blood, obtained on day 0 of AZD1222 vaccination. The receptors shown here come from an adult in good health.

The chain uses TRBV4-1 and TRBJ1-6; a possible D gene is TRBD1 (5 bases). The germline gives CDR1 MGHRA, CDR2 YSYEKL. The CDR3 contains 17 residues. Trimming pared 3 bases from V and 2 bases from J, leaving 14 bases between. This chain's CDR3 is CASSQAGNRAYNSPLHF. The CDR3 DNA reads TGCGCCAGCAGCCAGGCAGGGAATAGGGCCTATAATTCACCCCTCCACTTT.

V and J are TRBV7-8 and TRBJ1-5; D may be TRBD1 (6 bases). Trimming pared 0 bases from V and 3 bases from J, leaving 18 bases between. CDR1 is SGHVS, CDR2 FQNEAQ, per germline. The CDR3 is 18 residues long. In DNA form, the CDR3 reads TGTGCCAGCAGCTTAGCGAGAGGCCCAGGGGCACCCAATCAGCCCCAGCATTTT. Translating it yields CASSLARGPGAPNQPQHF.

The chain is built from TRBV11-2 and TRBJ1-2; D might be TRBD1 (6 bases). The V gene's germline CDR1 is SGHAT and CDR2 FQNNGV. The CDR3 is 18 amino acids. Trimming pared 4 bases from V and 2 bases from J, leaving 23 bases between. The CDR3 region is CASSSIRPGASKNYGYTF. CDR3 nucleotides: TGTGCCAGCAGCTCAATACGGCCGGGGGCCTCGAAGAACTATGGCTACACCTTC.

This chain uses TRBV2 with TRBJ2-7, with a weak D call TRBD1 (5 bases). Germline-derived CDR1 and CDR2 are SNHLY and FYNNEI. Trimming shortened V by 6 bases and J by 3 bases, and 9 bases separated the two germline ends. The CDR3 has 12 residues. CDR3 sequence (DNA): TGTGCCAGCAGGACAGACAGCTACGAGCAGTACTTC. Protein: CASRTDSYEQYF.

The V call is TRBV19, the J call TRBJ1-1, with D perhaps TRBD1 (6 bases). Germline loops: CDR1 LNHDA, CDR2 SQIVND (reference sequence). V gave up 3 bases and J gave up 0 bases, with 11 bases separating them. The CDR3 is made up of 15 amino acids. The CDR3 protein is CASSIRGQMNTEAFF. The DNA for the CDR3 is TGTGCCAGTAGTATCAGGGGCCAAATGAACACTGAAGCTTTCTTT. The whole variable domain, remainder taken from reference TRBV19 and TRBJ1-1, is DGGITQSPKYLFRKEGQNVTLSCEQNLNHDAMYWYRQDPGQGLRLIYYSQIVNDFQKGDIAEGYSVSREKKESFPLTVTSAQKNPTAFYLCASSIRGQMNTEAFFGQGTRLTVV.

J is TRBJ2-5 and V is TRBV6-6, with D possibly matching TRBD1 (5 bases). This CDR3 is 14 amino acids long. The germline V gene encodes CDR1 MNHNY and CDR2 SVGAGI (reference sequence). Trimming shortened V by 5 bases and J by 2 bases, and 12 bases separated the two germline ends. For the CDR3, the DNA is TGTGCCAGCAGTCGGAAGGGGATGCAAGAGACCCAGTACTTC. Its translation: CASSRKGMQETQYF.

The V gene is TRBV15, the J gene TRBJ2-1; 10 positions match TRBD2. The V gene's germline CDR1 is LNHNV and CDR2 YYDKDF (reference sequence). CDR3 length: 15 amino acids. The J segment lost 3 bases and the V segment lost 8 bases, leaving 7 bases of the junction unmatched. CDR3 DNA sequence: TGTGCCACCTCTCAACTAGCGGGAAACTACAATGAGCAGTTCTTC. Encoded protein: CATSQLAGNYNEQFF.

The chain joins TRBV14 to TRBJ2-7; the match to TRBD2 covers 9 bases. Germline V gene data show CDR1 as SGHDN and CDR2 as FVKESK. With 6 bases clipped from V and 5 bases from J, the junction kept 8 bases outside the gene matches. This CDR3 spans 14 amino acids. CDR3 DNA: TGTGCCAGCAGGCTTAGCGGGAGCGCTAACGAGCAGTACTTC. Protein: CASRLSGSANEQYF.

V usage is TRBV24-1 and J usage is TRBJ1-2; tentatively, D is TRBD1 (5 bases). CDR3 length equals 14 residues. CDR1 is KGHDR, CDR2 SFDVKD, per germline. The V end was cut by 2 bases, the J end by 4 bases, with 10 bases between. The CDR3 sequence is CATSDWEGIYGYTF. CDR3 DNA sequence: TGTGCCACCAGTGATTGGGAGGGGATCTATGGCTACACCTTC.

This chain uses TRBV7-9 with TRBJ2-5, with D perhaps TRBD2 (5 bases). Germline-derived CDR1 and CDR2 are SEHNR and FQNEAQ (reference sequence). Trimming removed 5 bases from V and 2 bases from J, with 9 bases in between. The CDR3 consists of 13 residues. This chain's CDR3 is CASSPREQETQYF. The CDR3 nucleotides are TGTGCCAGCAGCCCCCGGGAACAAGAGACCCAGTACTTC.

The rearrangement joins TRBV27 to TRBJ2-7; D may be TRBD1 (6 bases). The CDR3 extends over 14 amino acids. The V and J ends lost 6 bases and 5 bases respectively, with 17 bases between them. In germline, CDR1 is MNHEY, CDR2 SMNVEV (reference sequence). The CDR3: CASSRDMTGHEQYF. The CDR3 DNA is TGTGCCAGCAGCAGGGACATGACTGGCCACGAGCAGTACTTC.

J is TRBJ1-5 and V is TRBV28; 8 nucleotides line up with TRBD1. The CDR3 loop spans 14 amino acids. The ends lost 7 bases at V and 0 bases at J; junction bases unmatched: 2. Germline CDR1 reads MDHEN; CDR2 reads SYDVKM. In DNA form, the CDR3 reads TGTGCCAGCAACGACAGGGGTAGCAATCAGCCCCAGCATTTT. Translated, it gives CASNDRGSNQPQHF.

V usage is TRBV7-8 and J usage is TRBJ2-1; the match to TRBD1 covers 8 bases. This CDR3 has 15 residues. Germline V lookup: CDR1 SGHVS, CDR2 FQNEAQ. The V segment lost 4 bases and the J segment 5 bases; nucleotides outside the gene matches: 7. The CDR3 here is CASSSSDRAHNEQFF. Written as DNA, the CDR3 is TGTGCCAGCAGCTCCTCGGACAGGGCACACAATGAGCAGTTCTTC. Based on the CDR3 plus reference TRBV7-8 and TRBJ2-1, the full variable domain is GAGVSQSPRYKVAKRGQDVALRCDPISGHVSLFWYQQALGQGPEFLTYFQNEAQLDKSGLPSDRFFAERPEGSVSTLKIQRTQQEDSAVYLCASSSSDRAHNEQFFGPGTRLTVL.

The chain combines TRBV5-6 with TRBJ1-1; unclear D gene. CDR3 length equals 14 residues. Trimming removed 2 bases from V and 1 base from J, with 9 bases in between. The germline gives CDR1 SGHDT, CDR2 YYEEEE. The CDR3 sequence is CASSLAFRNTEAFF. For the CDR3, the DNA is TGTGCCAGCAGCTTAGCATTCAGGAACACTGAAGCTTTCTTT.

This sequence joins TRBV19 and TRBJ2-2, with D perhaps matching TRBD2 (5 bases). This CDR3 region has 16 residues. With 1 base removed from V and 6 bases from J, the gap between germline ends came to 15 bases. Looked up from germline, CDR1 is LNHDA and CDR2 is SQIVND (reference sequence). This chain's CDR3 is CASSIGGSKVAGELFF. In DNA form, the CDR3 reads TGTGCCAGTAGTATAGGAGGGAGTAAGGTGGCCGGGGAGCTGTTTTTT.

V is TRBV19 and J is TRBJ2-3; 10 bases align to TRBD2. Germline values: CDR1 LNHDA, CDR2 SQIVND (reference sequence). J lost 9 bases, V lost 2 bases, and 8 bases had no gene match. The CDR3 covers 15 residues. The CDR3 region is CASSISSGRAETQYF. For the CDR3, the DNA is TGTGCCAGTAGTATATCGAGCGGGAGGGCCGAGACGCAGTATTTT.

CDR3 residues: CASSLVGTAQETQYF. The CDR3 nucleotides are TGTGCCAGCAGCTTAGTCGGGACAGCTCAAGAGACCCAGTACTTC. The rearrangement joins TRBV7-8 to TRBJ2-5; 7 nucleotides line up with TRBD1. Losses at the gene ends were 1 base for V and 2 bases for J; bases not matched to a gene: 4. This CDR3 has 15 amino acids. Germline V gives CDR1 SGHVS, CDR2 FQNEAQ.